This is a list of T cell receptor beta chains from one sample in a study of cytomegalovirus exposure and HLA in healthy donors. TCRdb's copy holds only in-frame clones and misses some; the assay was immunoSEQ multiplex PCR. The table has 95,000 to 120,000 clones, around 66% seen once. The sample taken for sequencing was PBMCs. The receptors originated from a young man in good health and CMV-seropositive. The CDR3 runs from the conserved cysteine through the conserved F or W. The D gene is left open where the match is weak.

V	D	CDR3
TRBV5-6	TRBD2	CASSPRRGGPITGELFF
TRBV7-9	TRBD2	CASSLVAGDQETQYF
TRBV5-1	-	CASSPRQEPTNEKLFF
TRBV6-5	TRBD1	CASSPPGQGWYEQYF
TRBV6-4	TRBD2	CASSASGGAEDTQYF
TRBV10-3	TRBD1	CAVSSARDRVADTQYF
TRBV2	-	CASSVGVSGANVLTF
TRBV7-9	-	CASSLAQGSNNSPLHF
TRBV5-1	-	CASRGPGRARETQYF
TRBV6-1	-	CASSEVGISNQPQHF
TRBV6-5	-	CASSYPGYNEQFF
TRBV6-6	TRBD2	CASSATSGPHWTQYF
TRBV15	-	CATSRDTAGLDTQYF
TRBV29-1	TRBD1	CSVGQGADGYTF
TRBV7-9	TRBD1	CASSLGDRGSNQPQHF
TRBV5-1	TRBD1	CASSTGQNYGYTF
TRBV11-1	-	CASSRGSSSYEQYF